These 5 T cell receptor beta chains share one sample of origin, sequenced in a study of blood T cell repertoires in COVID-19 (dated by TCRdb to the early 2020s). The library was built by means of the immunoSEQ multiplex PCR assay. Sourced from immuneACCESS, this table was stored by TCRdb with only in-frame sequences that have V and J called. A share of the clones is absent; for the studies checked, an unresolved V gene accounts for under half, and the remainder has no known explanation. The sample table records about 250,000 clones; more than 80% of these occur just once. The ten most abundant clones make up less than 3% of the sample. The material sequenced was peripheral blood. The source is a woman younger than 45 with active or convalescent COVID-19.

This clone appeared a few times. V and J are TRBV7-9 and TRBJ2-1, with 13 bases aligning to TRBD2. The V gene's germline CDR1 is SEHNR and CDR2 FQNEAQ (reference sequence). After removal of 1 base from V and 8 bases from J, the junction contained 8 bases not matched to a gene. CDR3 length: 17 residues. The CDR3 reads CASSLVTSGGAVDEQFF. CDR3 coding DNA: TGTGCCAGCAGCTTAGTTACTAGCGGGGGGGCGGTCGATGAGCAGTTCTTC.

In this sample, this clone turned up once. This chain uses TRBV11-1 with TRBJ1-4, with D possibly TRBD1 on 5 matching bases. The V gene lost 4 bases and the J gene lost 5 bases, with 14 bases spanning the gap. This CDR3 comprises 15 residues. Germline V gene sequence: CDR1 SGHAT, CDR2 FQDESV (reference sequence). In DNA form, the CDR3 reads TGTGCCAGCAGCTCCGGGGGAGACACAAATGAAAAACTGTTTTTT. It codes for CASSSGGDTNEKLFF.

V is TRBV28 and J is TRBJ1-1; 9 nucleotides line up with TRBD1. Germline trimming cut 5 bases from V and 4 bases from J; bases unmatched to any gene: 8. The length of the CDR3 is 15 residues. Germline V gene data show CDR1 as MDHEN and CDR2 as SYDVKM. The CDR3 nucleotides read TGTGCCAGCAGTCCGGTGGGGACAGGGTTCACTGAAGCTTTCTTT. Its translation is CASSPVGTGFTEAFF.

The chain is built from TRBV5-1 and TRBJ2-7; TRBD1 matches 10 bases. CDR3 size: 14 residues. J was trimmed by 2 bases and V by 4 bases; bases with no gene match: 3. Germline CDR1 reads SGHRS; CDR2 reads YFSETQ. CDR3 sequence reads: CASSKDRGAYEQYF. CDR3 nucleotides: TGCGCCAGCAGCAAGGACAGGGGGGCCTACGAGCAGTACTTC.

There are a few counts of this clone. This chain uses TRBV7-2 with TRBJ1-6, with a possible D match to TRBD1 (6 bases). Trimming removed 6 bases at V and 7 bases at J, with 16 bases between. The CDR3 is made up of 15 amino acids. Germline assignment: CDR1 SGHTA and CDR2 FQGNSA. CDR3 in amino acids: CASRLIGQLNSPLHF. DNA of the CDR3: TGTGCCAGCAGACTTATTGGACAGCTAAATTCACCCCTCCACTTT.